The present T cell receptor beta chain was sequenced within a study of human thymus T cells. Broader study findings: Reports from related research described highly overlapping thymic repertoires among unrelated individuals. In thymic and blood repertoires alike, V and J usage looked biased.

From germline, CDR1 is MGHRA and CDR2 YSYEKL. This CDR3 region has 17 residues. The ends were cut back, 3 bases at V and 0 bases at J, with 15 bases in the middle. As to this clone: The antigen is unknown.

Thymus was obtained from resections taken during corrective heart surgery. Immunologically healthy infants in Finland undergoing congenital heart defect surgery were the donors. TCRdb keeps only in-frame clones here, not all; method: immunoSEQ multiplex PCR. The sample carries approximately 71,000 clones, approximately 95% recorded once. This TCR was sampled from a girl under three years old with a congenital heart defect but otherwise immunologically healthy. The sample comprised thymus tissue. The chain joins TRBV4-1 to TRBJ1-5; tentative D call: TRBD1 (6 bases). The DNA for the CDR3 is TGCGCCAGCAGCCAGGAGGGGGGCCGCTATAGCAATCAGCCCCAGCATTTT. As protein: CASSQEGGRYSNQPQHF.